This entry is about one T cell receptor beta chain. Its antigen is as yet unknown. These data belong to a study of vaccination and CD4 T cells after COVID-19. The germline V and J ends were trimmed by 2 bases and 0 bases, with 12 bases remaining between them. The CDR3 is made up of 16 amino acids. The germline gives CDR1 WNHNN, CDR2 SYGVQD (reference sequence). The Oncomine TCR Beta short-read assay sequenced DNA from cultured CD4+ T cells. TCRdb passed the PCR reads through MiXCR, listing each CDR3 protein once. The sample holds approximately 19,000 distinct CDR3 sequences, around 80% seen once. Specified treatment: roughly 10-day PBMC culture with coronavirus spike peptide pools or control peptides (ViraFEST assay).

The TCR was taken from a human donor who received a COVID-19 vaccine. This rearrangement joins TRBV10-1 to TRBJ2-3; D is perhaps TRBD2 (7 bases). The specimen comprised CD4+ T cells from blood, cultured in vitro, sampled after SARS-CoV-2 vaccination. The CDR3 DNA reads TGCGCCAGCAGTGAGCGGGGGGCGCGTAGCACAGATACGCAGTATTTT. Translated: CASSERGARSTDTQYF.